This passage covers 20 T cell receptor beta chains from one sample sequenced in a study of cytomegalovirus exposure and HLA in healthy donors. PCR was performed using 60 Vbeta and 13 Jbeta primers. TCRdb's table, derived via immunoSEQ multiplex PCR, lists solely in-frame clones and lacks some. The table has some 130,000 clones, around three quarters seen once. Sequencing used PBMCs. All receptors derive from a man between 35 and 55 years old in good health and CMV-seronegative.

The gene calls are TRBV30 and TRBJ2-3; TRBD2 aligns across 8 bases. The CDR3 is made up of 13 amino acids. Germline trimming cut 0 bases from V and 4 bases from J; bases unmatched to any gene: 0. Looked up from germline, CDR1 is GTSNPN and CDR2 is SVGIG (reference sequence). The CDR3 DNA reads TGTGCCTGGAGTGTCGGGGGGGCAGATACGCAGTATTTT. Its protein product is CAWSVGGADTQYF.

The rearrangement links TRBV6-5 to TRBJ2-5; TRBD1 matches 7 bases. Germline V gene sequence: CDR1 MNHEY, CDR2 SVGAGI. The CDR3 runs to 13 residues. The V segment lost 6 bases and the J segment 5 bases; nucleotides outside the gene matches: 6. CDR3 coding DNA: TGTGCCAGCAGAGGAACAGGGGTCGAGACCCAGTACTTC. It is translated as CASRGTGVETQYF.

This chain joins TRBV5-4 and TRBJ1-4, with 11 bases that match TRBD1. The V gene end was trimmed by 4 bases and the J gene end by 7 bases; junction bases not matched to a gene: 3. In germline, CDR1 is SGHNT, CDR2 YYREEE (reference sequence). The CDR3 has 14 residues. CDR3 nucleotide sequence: TGTGCCAGCAGCCGGGACAGGGGGAGTGAAAAACTGTTTTTT. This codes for CASSRDRGSEKLFF. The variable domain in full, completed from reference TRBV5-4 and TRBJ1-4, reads ETGVTQSPTHLIKTRGQQVTLRCSSQSGHNTVSWYQQALGQGPQFIFQYYREEENGRGNFPPRFSGLQFPNYSSELNVNALELDDSALYLCASSRDRGSEKLFFGSGTQLSVL.

The CDR3 DNA is TGTGCCATCAGTGAGTCTATAGGTCGCGGGAACACTGAAGCTTTCTTT. Its protein product is CAISESIGRGNTEAFF. The genes are TRBV10-3 and TRBJ1-1; D is ambiguous. This CDR3 is built from 16 residues. Germline V gene data show CDR1 as ENHRY and CDR2 as SYGVKD. Trimming removed 0 bases from V and 1 base from J, with 12 bases in between.

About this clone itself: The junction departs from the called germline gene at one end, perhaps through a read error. The CDR3 sequence: CASSYSGGLCF. CDR3 nucleotide sequence: TGTGCCAGCAGTTACTCGGGCGGGCTCTGCTTT. The chain is built from TRBV6-5 and TRBJ1-1; D remains unclear. CDR3 length equals 11 residues. CDR1 and CDR2 from the germline V gene are MNHEY and SVGAGI.

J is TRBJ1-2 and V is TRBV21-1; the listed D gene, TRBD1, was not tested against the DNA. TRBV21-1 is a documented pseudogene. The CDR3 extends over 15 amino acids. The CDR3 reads CASSQEQGAFYGYTF. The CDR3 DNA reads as TGTGCCAGCAGCCAGGAGCAGGGGGCCTTTTATGGCTACACCTTC.

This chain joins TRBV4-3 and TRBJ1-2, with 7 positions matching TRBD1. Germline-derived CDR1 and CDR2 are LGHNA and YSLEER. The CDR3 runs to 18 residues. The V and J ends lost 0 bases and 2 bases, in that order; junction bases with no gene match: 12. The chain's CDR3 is CASSQDSGRGDPNYGYTF. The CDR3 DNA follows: TGCGCCAGCAGCCAAGATTCGGGCAGGGGGGATCCCAACTATGGCTACACCTTC.

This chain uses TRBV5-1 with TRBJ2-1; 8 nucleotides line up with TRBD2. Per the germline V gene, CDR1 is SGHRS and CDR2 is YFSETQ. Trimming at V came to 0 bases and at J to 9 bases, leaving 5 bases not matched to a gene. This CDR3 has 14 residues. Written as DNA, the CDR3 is TGCGCCAGCAGCTTGGCCCACAGCGGGGGTGAGCAGTTCTTC. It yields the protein CASSLAHSGGEQFF.

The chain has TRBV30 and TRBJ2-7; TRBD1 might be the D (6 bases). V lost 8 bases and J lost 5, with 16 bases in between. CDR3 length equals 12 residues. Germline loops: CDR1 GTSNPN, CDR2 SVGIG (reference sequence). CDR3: CAGQWGGHEQYF. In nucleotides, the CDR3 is TGTGCCGGACAGTGGGGCGGACACGAGCAGTACTTC.

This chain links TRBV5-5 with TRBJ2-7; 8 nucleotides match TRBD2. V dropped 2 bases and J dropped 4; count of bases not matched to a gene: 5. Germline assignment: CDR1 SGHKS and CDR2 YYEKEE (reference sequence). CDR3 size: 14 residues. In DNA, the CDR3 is TGTGCCAGCAGCTTTTTGGCGGGGGGTTACGAGCAGTACTTC. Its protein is CASSFLAGGYEQYF.

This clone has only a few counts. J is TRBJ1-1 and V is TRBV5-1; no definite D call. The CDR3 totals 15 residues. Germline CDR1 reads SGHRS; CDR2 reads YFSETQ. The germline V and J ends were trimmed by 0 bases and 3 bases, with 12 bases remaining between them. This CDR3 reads CASSLGAGGDTEAFF. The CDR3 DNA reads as TGCGCCAGCAGCTTGGGGGCGGGAGGAGACACTGAAGCTTTCTTT. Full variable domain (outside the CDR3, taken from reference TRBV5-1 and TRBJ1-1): KAGVTQTPRYLIKTRGQQVTLSCSPISGHRSVSWYQQTPGQGLQFLFEYFSETQRNKGNFPGRFSGRQFSNSRSEMNVSTLELGDSALYLCASSLGAGGDTEAFFGQGTRLTVV.

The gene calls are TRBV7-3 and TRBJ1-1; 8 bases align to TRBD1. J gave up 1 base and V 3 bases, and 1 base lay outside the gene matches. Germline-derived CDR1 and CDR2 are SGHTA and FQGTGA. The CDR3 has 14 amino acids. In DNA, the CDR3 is TGTGCCAGCAGCTTGGGGACAGGGAACACTGAAGCTTTCTTT. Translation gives CASSLGTGNTEAFF. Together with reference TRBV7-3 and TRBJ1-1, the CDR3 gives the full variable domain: GAGVSQTPSNKVTEKGKYVELRCDPISGHTALYWYRQSLGQGPEFLIYFQGTGAADDSGLPNDRFFAVRPEGSVSTLKIQRTERGDSAVYLCASSLGTGNTEAFFGQGTRLTVV.

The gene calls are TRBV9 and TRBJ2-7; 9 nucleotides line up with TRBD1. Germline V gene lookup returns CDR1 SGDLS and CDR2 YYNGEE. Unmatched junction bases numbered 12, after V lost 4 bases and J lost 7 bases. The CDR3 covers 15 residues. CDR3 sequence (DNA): TGTGCCAGCAGCCGAACCGGGACAGGGAGGTGGGAGCAGTACTTC. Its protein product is CASSRTGTGRWEQYF. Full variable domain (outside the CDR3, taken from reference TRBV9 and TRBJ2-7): DSGVTQTPKHLITATGQRVTLRCSPRSGDLSVYWYQQSLDQGLQFLIQYYNGEERAKGNILERFSAQQFPDLHSELNLSSLELGDSALYFCASSRTGTGRWEQYFGPGTRLTVT.

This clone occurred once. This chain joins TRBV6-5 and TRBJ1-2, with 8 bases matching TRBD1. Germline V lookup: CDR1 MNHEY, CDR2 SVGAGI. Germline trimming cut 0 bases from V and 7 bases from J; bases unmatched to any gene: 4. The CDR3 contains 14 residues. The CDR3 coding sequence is TGTGCCAGCAGTTACTCGACAGGGGCGGGTGGCTACACCTTC. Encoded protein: CASSYSTGAGGYTF.

CDR3 DNA: TGTGCCAACCGGGACTACCAAAACATTCAGTACTTC. Translating it yields CANRDYQNIQYF. The chain is built from TRBV2 and TRBJ2-4; TRBD2 matches at 7 bases. The germline CDR1 and CDR2 sequences are SNHLY and FYNNEI. This CDR3 has 12 amino acids. Trimming cost V 10 bases and J 5 bases; bases outside gene matches: 5.

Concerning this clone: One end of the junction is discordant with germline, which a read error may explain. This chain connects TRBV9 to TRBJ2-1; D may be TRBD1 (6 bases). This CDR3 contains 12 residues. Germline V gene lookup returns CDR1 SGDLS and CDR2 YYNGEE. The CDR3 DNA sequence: TGTGCCAGCAGCGTAACCACAGGGTCTCTGCTCTTC. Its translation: CASSVTTGSLLF.

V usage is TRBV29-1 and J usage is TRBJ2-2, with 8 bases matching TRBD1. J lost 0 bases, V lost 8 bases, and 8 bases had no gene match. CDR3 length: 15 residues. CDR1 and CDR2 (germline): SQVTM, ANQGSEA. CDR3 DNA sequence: TGCAGCATCCGACAGGGGCCCTCGAACACCGGGGAGCTGTTTTTT. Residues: CSIRQGPSNTGELFF.

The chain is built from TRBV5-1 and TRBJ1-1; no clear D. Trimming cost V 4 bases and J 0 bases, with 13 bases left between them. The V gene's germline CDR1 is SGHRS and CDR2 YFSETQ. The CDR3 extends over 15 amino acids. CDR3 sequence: CASSPREGMNTEAFF. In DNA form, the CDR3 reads TGCGCCAGCAGCCCGCGGGAAGGTATGAACACTGAAGCTTTCTTT.

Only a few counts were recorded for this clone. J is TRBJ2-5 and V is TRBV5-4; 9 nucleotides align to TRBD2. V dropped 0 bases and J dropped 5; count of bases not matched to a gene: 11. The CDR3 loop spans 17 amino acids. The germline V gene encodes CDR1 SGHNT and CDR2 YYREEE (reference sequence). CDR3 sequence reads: CASSLGISGGDWETQYF. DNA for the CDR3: TGTGCCAGCAGCTTGGGGATTAGCGGGGGCGACTGGGAGACCCAGTACTTC.

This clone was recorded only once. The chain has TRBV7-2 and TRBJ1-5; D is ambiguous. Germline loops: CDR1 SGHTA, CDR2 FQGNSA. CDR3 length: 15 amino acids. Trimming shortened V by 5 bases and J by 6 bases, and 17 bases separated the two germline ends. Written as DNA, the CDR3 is TGTGCCAGCAGCCCCTCCCAAGAGGGTGGTCAGCCCCAGCATTTT. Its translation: CASSPSQEGGQPQHF. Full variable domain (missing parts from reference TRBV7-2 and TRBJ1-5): GAGVSQSPSNKVTEKGKDVELRCDPISGHTALYWYRQSLGQGLEFLIYFQGNSAPDKSGLPSDRFSAERTGGSVSTLTIQRTQQEDSAVYLCASSPSQEGGQPQHFGDGTRLSIL.